The rows below give T cell receptor beta chains drawn from one sample of a study of blood T cells in healthy people across ages. One entry per CDR3 protein, called by TCRdb with MiXCR from the 5' RACE reads. The sample lists roughly 1.9 million distinct CDR3 sequences, about two fifths occurring once. The sample was blood. The receptors derive from a human donor in good health. Each CDR3 is given with its conserved first and last residue. The D gene is left open where the match is weak. Size tells how often a clone was seen (once, few, many) or the class of an expanded clone, and some rows leave it out.

abundance: NA; j_gene: TRBJ2-5; d_gene: NA; v_gene: TRBV21-1; CDR3aa: CASSKEEGLQETQYF; CDR3nt: TGTGCCAGCAGCAAAGAGGAGGGACTACAAGAGACCCAGTACTTC
abundance: NA; j_gene: TRBJ2-5; d_gene: NA; v_gene: TRBV5-5; CDR3aa: CASSPRGLGETQYF; CDR3nt: TGTGCCAGCAGCCCCCGCGGCTTAGGGGAGACCCAGTACTTC
abundance: many; j_gene: TRBJ1-2; d_gene: NA; v_gene: TRBV12-3/TRBV12-4; CDR3aa: CASLSNYGYTF; CDR3nt: TGTGCCAGCCTATCTAACTATGGCTACACCTTC
abundance: NA; j_gene: TRBJ2-3; d_gene: TRBD2; v_gene: TRBV7-2; CDR3aa: CASSKTSGGTDTQYF; CDR3nt: TGTGCCAGCAGCAAAACTAGCGGAGGCACAGATACGCAGTATTTT
abundance: few; j_gene: TRBJ2-7; d_gene: TRBD2; v_gene: TRBV7-2; CDR3aa: CASSRLMTSGGGLEQYF; CDR3nt: TGTGCCAGCAGCCGGCTAATGACTAGCGGGGGGGGCCTCGAGCAGTACTTC
abundance: NA; j_gene: TRBJ2-1; d_gene: NA; v_gene: TRBV28; CDR3aa: CASSPWYNEQFF; CDR3nt: TGTGCCAGCAGCCCTTGGTACAATGAGCAGTTCTTC
abundance: NA; j_gene: TRBJ2-5; d_gene: NA; v_gene: TRBV7-2; CDR3aa: CASSQQAEETQYF; CDR3nt: TGTGCCAGCAGCCAGCAGGCTGAAGAGACCCAGTACTTC
abundance: few; j_gene: TRBJ1-2; d_gene: NA; v_gene: TRBV10-3; CDR3aa: CAIGKGIFDGYTF; CDR3nt: TGTGCCATCGGGAAGGGGATATTCGATGGCTACACCTTC
abundance: NA; j_gene: TRBJ2-5; d_gene: TRBD1; v_gene: TRBV10-3; CDR3aa: CAISRGTGGETQYF; CDR3nt: TGTGCCATCTCCAGAGGGACAGGAGGAGAGACCCAGTACTTC
abundance: NA; j_gene: TRBJ1-2; d_gene: TRBD1; v_gene: TRBV6-2/TRBV6-3; CDR3aa: CASNTDTETGGIANYGYTF; CDR3nt: TGTGCCAGCAATACCGACACCGAGACAGGGGGAATTGCTAACTATGGCTACACCTTC
abundance: few; j_gene: TRBJ2-3; d_gene: TRBD1; v_gene: TRBV7-2; CDR3aa: CASSLLPGPTGGDTDTQYF; CDR3nt: TGTGCCAGCAGCTTACTCCCCGGGCCGACAGGGGGCGACACAGATACGCAGTATTTT
abundance: NA; j_gene: TRBJ1-1; d_gene: NA; v_gene: TRBV27; CDR3aa: CVSSFNGQPNTEAFF; CDR3nt: TGTGTCAGCAGTTTTAACGGACAGCCGAACACTGAAGCTTTCTTT
abundance: NA; j_gene: TRBJ1-2; d_gene: NA; v_gene: TRBV5-1; CDR3aa: CASSSSVGGEYGYTF; CDR3nt: TGCGCCAGCAGCTCCTCGGTCGGGGGCGAATATGGCTACACCTTC
abundance: NA; j_gene: TRBJ1-1; d_gene: NA; v_gene: TRBV4-3; CDR3aa: CASSQDLRPTRAEAFF; CDR3nt: TGCGCCAGCAGCCAAGATCTGAGGCCTACACGCGCTGAAGCTTTCTTT
abundance: many; j_gene: TRBJ2-3; d_gene: TRBD1; v_gene: TRBV29-1; CDR3aa: CSAGQITDTQYF; CDR3nt: TGCAGCGCGGGACAGATCACAGATACGCAGTATTTT
abundance: NA; j_gene: TRBJ2-3; d_gene: NA; v_gene: TRBV7-2; CDR3aa: CASSLVSPGYTQYF; CDR3nt: TGTGCCAGCAGCTTAGTTTCCCCGGGTTATACGCAGTATTTT
abundance: NA; j_gene: TRBJ2-1; d_gene: NA; v_gene: TRBV29-1; CDR3aa: CSADWPSYNEQFF; CDR3nt: TGCAGCGCGGACTGGCCATCCTACAATGAGCAGTTCTTC
abundance: NA; j_gene: TRBJ2-1; d_gene: NA; v_gene: TRBV6-5; CDR3aa: CATRGNYNEQFF; CDR3nt: TGTGCCACTCGGGGGAACTACAATGAGCAGTTCTTC
abundance: NA; j_gene: TRBJ1-1; d_gene: NA; v_gene: TRBV7-2; CDR3aa: CASSDQPGTEAFF; CDR3nt: TGTGCCAGCAGCGATCAACCGGGGACTGAAGCTTTCTTT
abundance: NA; j_gene: TRBJ1-5; d_gene: NA; v_gene: TRBV7-9; CDR3aa: CASSSSAGHSNQPQHF; CDR3nt: TGTGCCAGCAGCTCCTCGGCGGGCCATAGCAATCAGCCCCAGCATTTT
abundance: NA; j_gene: TRBJ2-7; d_gene: TRBD2; v_gene: TRBV29-1; CDR3aa: CSVGGTLEQYF; CDR3nt: TGCAGCGTGGGGGGGACCCTCGAGCAGTACTTC
abundance: few; j_gene: TRBJ2-7; d_gene: TRBD2; v_gene: TRBV20-1; CDR3aa: CSARELASGRTYEQYF; CDR3nt: TGCAGTGCTAGAGAATTGGCTAGCGGGAGAACCTACGAGCAGTACTTC
abundance: NA; j_gene: TRBJ2-3; d_gene: NA; v_gene: TRBV9; CDR3aa: CASSAFTGTPITDMQYF; CDR3nt: TGTGCCAGCAGCGCCTTCACCGGGACTCCCATAACAGATATGCAGTATTTT
abundance: NA; j_gene: TRBJ1-2; d_gene: TRBD1; v_gene: TRBV12-3/TRBV12-4; CDR3aa: CASSRGQTFYGYTF; CDR3nt: TGTGCCAGCAGCCGGGGACAGACCTTCTATGGCTACACCTTC
abundance: few; j_gene: TRBJ2-7; d_gene: TRBD1; v_gene: TRBV7-2; CDR3aa: CASSTQGQGYEQYF; CDR3nt: TGTGCCAGCAGCACGCAAGGACAGGGCTACGAGCAGTACTTC
abundance: few; j_gene: TRBJ1-2; d_gene: NA; v_gene: TRBV12-3/TRBV12-4; CDR3aa: CASNGRVDYGYTF; CDR3nt: TGTGCCTCCAATGGGCGTGTCGACTATGGCTACACCTTC
abundance: NA; j_gene: TRBJ2-1; d_gene: NA; v_gene: TRBV11-2; CDR3aa: CASSRISAFNGDEQFF; CDR3nt: TGTGCCAGCAGTCGAATTAGCGCTTTCAACGGGGATGAGCAGTTCTTC
abundance: few; j_gene: TRBJ2-7; d_gene: TRBD1; v_gene: TRBV28; CDR3aa: CASRWTGATYEQYF; CDR3nt: TGTGCCAGCAGGTGGACAGGGGCCACATACGAGCAGTACTTC
abundance: NA; j_gene: TRBJ2-1; d_gene: NA; v_gene: TRBV15; CDR3aa: CATSREARSYEQFF; CDR3nt: TGTGCCACCAGCAGAGAAGCCAGGAGCTACGAGCAGTTCTTC
abundance: NA; j_gene: TRBJ2-7; d_gene: NA; v_gene: TRBV7-9; CDR3aa: CASSLTGKHEQYF; CDR3nt: TGTGCCAGCAGCTTAACGGGGAAGCACGAGCAGTACTTC
abundance: NA; j_gene: TRBJ2-5; d_gene: TRBD2; v_gene: TRBV7-8; CDR3aa: CASTVTGGGGRETQYF; CDR3nt: TGTGCCAGCACCGTAACGGGGGGTGGGGGACGAGAGACCCAGTACTTC
abundance: NA; j_gene: TRBJ1-5; d_gene: NA; v_gene: TRBV6-5; CDR3aa: CASRPTASNQPQHF; CDR3nt: TGTGCCAGCAGACCGACAGCCAGCAATCAGCCCCAGCATTTT
abundance: few; j_gene: TRBJ1-2; d_gene: NA; v_gene: TRBV12-3/TRBV12-4; CDR3aa: CASSSSRSGYTF; CDR3nt: TGTGCCAGCAGTTCCTCCAGAAGTGGCTACACCTTC
abundance: NA; j_gene: TRBJ2-5; d_gene: TRBD2; v_gene: TRBV6-2/TRBV6-3; CDR3aa: CASSSLAGVEETQYF; CDR3nt: TGTGCCAGCAGTTCCCTAGCGGGGGTAGAAGAGACCCAGTACTTC
abundance: NA; j_gene: TRBJ2-1; d_gene: TRBD1; v_gene: TRBV4-2; CDR3aa: CASSPTGTGKGNEQFF; CDR3nt: TGTGCCAGCAGCCCCACCGGGACAGGGAAAGGCAATGAGCAGTTCTTC
abundance: NA; j_gene: TRBJ2-7; d_gene: NA; v_gene: TRBV27; CDR3aa: CASSVLSWGPTAYEQYF; CDR3nt: TGTGCCAGCAGTGTACTCTCATGGGGTCCAACCGCCTACGAGCAGTACTTC
abundance: NA; j_gene: TRBJ1-6; d_gene: NA; v_gene: TRBV7-2; CDR3aa: CASSPTVEYNSPLHF; CDR3nt: TGTGCCAGCAGCCCAACCGTAGAGTATAATTCACCCCTCCACTTT
abundance: NA; j_gene: TRBJ2-3; d_gene: TRBD2; v_gene: TRBV7-9; CDR3aa: CASSQTSPVTDTQYF; CDR3nt: TGTGCCAGCAGCCAGACTAGCCCCGTCACAGATACGCAGTATTTT
abundance: NA; j_gene: TRBJ2-3; d_gene: TRBD2; v_gene: TRBV12-3/TRBV12-4; CDR3aa: CASSTTSGGARHTQYF; CDR3nt: TGTGCCAGCAGTACAACTAGCGGGGGGGCACGTCATACGCAGTATTTT
abundance: few; j_gene: TRBJ2-2; d_gene: TRBD1; v_gene: TRBV6-4; CDR3aa: CASSPQGATGELFF; CDR3nt: TGTGCCAGCAGTCCCCAGGGGGCCACCGGGGAGCTGTTTTTT
abundance: NA; j_gene: TRBJ2-5; d_gene: TRBD2; v_gene: TRBV6-5; CDR3aa: CASSRGLAGVGKTQYF; CDR3nt: TGTGCCAGCAGCCGCGGACTAGCGGGGGTAGGGAAGACCCAGTACTTC
abundance: NA; j_gene: TRBJ2-7; d_gene: TRBD1; v_gene: TRBV20-1; CDR3aa: CSARAGQGGEQYF; CDR3nt: TGCAGTGCTAGGGCGGGACAGGGTGGCGAGCAGTACTTC
abundance: NA; j_gene: TRBJ2-3; d_gene: NA; v_gene: TRBV11-2; CDR3aa: CASSHSYGTSTDTQYF; CDR3nt: TGTGCCAGCAGCCACAGCTACGGAACTAGCACAGATACGCAGTATTTT
abundance: NA; j_gene: TRBJ2-7; d_gene: NA; v_gene: TRBV11-2; CDR3aa: CASSFTASLNYEQYF; CDR3nt: TGTGCCAGCAGCTTCACAGCTAGCTTAAACTACGAGCAGTACTTC
abundance: NA; j_gene: TRBJ1-5; d_gene: TRBD1; v_gene: TRBV12-3/TRBV12-4; CDR3aa: CASTLQGNQPQHF; CDR3nt: TGTGCCAGCACCTTACAGGGGAATCAGCCCCAGCATTTT
abundance: few; j_gene: TRBJ1-5; d_gene: TRBD1; v_gene: TRBV5-5; CDR3aa: CASSLMDRGYQPQHF; CDR3nt: TGTGCCAGCAGCCTAATGGACAGGGGGTATCAGCCCCAGCATTTT
abundance: NA; j_gene: TRBJ2-5; d_gene: NA; v_gene: TRBV7-9; CDR3aa: CASSFFQSETQYF; CDR3nt: TGTGCCAGCAGCTTTTTTCAGTCAGAGACCCAGTACTTC
abundance: NA; j_gene: TRBJ2-3; d_gene: NA; v_gene: TRBV7-2; CDR3aa: CASSPFEGADTQYF; CDR3nt: TGTGCCAGCAGCCCATTTGAGGGGGCAGATACGCAGTATTTT
abundance: NA; j_gene: TRBJ1-5; d_gene: NA; v_gene: TRBV27; CDR3aa: CASSEGSRGRSNQPQHF; CDR3nt: TGTGCCAGCAGCGAGGGAAGCAGGGGTCGAAGCAATCAGCCCCAGCATTTT
abundance: NA; j_gene: TRBJ2-5; d_gene: TRBD1; v_gene: TRBV11-3; CDR3aa: CASGRPPGGRWGKQETQYF; CDR3nt: TGTGCCAGCGGCCGACCCCCAGGGGGTCGTTGGGGGAAACAAGAGACCCAGTACTTC
abundance: once; j_gene: TRBJ2-2; d_gene: NA; v_gene: TRBV5-1; CDR3aa: CASSLAAGRHTGELFF; CDR3nt: TGCGCCAGCAGCTTGGCCGCGGGGAGACACACCGGGGAGCTGTTTTTT
abundance: NA; j_gene: TRBJ1-2; d_gene: NA; v_gene: TRBV5-1; CDR3aa: CASSYNALQLGYGYTF; CDR3nt: TGCGCCAGCAGCTACAACGCCCTGCAGCTGGGGTATGGCTACACCTTC
abundance: NA; j_gene: TRBJ1-1; d_gene: TRBD1; v_gene: TRBV25-1; CDR3aa: CASSEYFFGGQANTEAFF; CDR3nt: TGTGCCAGCAGTGAATATTTCTTTGGGGGACAGGCGAACACTGAAGCTTTCTTT
abundance: NA; j_gene: TRBJ2-7; d_gene: NA; v_gene: TRBV28; CDR3aa: CASNPGDPPYEQYF; CDR3nt: TGTGCCAGCAATCCAGGGGACCCTCCCTACGAGCAGTACTTC
abundance: NA; j_gene: TRBJ2-7; d_gene: NA; v_gene: TRBV12-3/TRBV12-4; CDR3aa: CASSSEIRDTYYEQYF; CDR3nt: TGTGCCAGCAGTTCCGAAATCCGGGACACCTACTACGAGCAGTACTTC
abundance: few; j_gene: TRBJ2-7; d_gene: NA; v_gene: TRBV20-1; CDR3aa: CSARTRQTYEQYF; CDR3nt: TGCAGTGCCCGCACGAGACAGACCTACGAGCAGTACTTC
abundance: NA; j_gene: TRBJ2-2; d_gene: TRBD1; v_gene: TRBV24-1; CDR3aa: CATSDLTGSNTGELFF; CDR3nt: TGTGCCACCAGTGATCTGACAGGGAGTAACACCGGGGAGCTGTTTTTT
abundance: few; j_gene: TRBJ2-7; d_gene: NA; v_gene: TRBV20-1; CDR3aa: CSARTISDEQYF; CDR3nt: TGCAGTGCCAGGACGATCAGCGACGAGCAGTACTTC
abundance: NA; j_gene: TRBJ1-6; d_gene: TRBD1; v_gene: TRBV4-1; CDR3aa: CASSQFLQGTNSPLHF; CDR3nt: TGCGCCAGCAGCCAATTCCTACAGGGGACTAATTCACCCCTCCACTTT
abundance: few; j_gene: TRBJ1-5; d_gene: NA; v_gene: TRBV30; CDR3aa: CAWGHGGNQPQHF; CDR3nt: TGTGCCTGGGGGCATGGGGGCAATCAGCCCCAGCATTTT